This TCR beta chain was sequenced in a study of blood T cell repertoires in COVID-19. Study background: From the United States, Italy and Spain came samples of acute and convalescent COVID-19. PBMCs, B-cell-depleted T cells, or T cells were the source of the cDNA or gDNA that made up the material.

The V gene lost 4 bases and the J gene lost 5 bases, with 3 bases spanning the gap. The CDR3 runs 10 residues. Germline CDR1 and CDR2: MNHEY and SMNVEV (reference sequence). As handled by the study authors: Researchers report that nucleated cell counts were estimated from reference gene primer amplification. Generated by immunoSEQ multiplex PCR, the TCRdb table keeps only in-frame clones and is missing some. Clone size and the V and J calls come from that table; the DNA yielded D and trimming. The sample contains roughly 260,000 clones, 80% to 90% of which appear only once. The material sequenced was peripheral blood. The source is a woman between 50 and 59 years old with acute or convalescent COVID-19. The chain employs TRBV27 and TRBJ2-7; D unclear. CDR3 in amino acids: CASSYNEQYF. Here the CDR3 DNA reads TGTGCCAGCAGTTATAACGAGCAGTACTTC.